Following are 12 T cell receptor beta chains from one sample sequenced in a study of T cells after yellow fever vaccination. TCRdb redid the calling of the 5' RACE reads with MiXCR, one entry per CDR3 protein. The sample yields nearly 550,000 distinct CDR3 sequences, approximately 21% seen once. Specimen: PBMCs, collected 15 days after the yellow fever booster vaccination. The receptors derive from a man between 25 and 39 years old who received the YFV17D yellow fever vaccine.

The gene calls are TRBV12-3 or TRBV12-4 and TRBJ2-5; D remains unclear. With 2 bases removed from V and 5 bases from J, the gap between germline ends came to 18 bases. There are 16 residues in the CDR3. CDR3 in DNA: TGTGCCAGCAGTTTACGGCCGCCCAGTGTCGGGGAGACCCAGTACTTC. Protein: CASSLRPPSVGETQYF.

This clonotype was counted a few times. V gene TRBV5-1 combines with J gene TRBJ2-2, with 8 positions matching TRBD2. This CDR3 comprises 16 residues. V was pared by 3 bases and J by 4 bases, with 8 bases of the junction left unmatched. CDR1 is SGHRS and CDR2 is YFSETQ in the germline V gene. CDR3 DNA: TGCGCCAGCAGCTCTAATGCGGGGGGACTCACCGGGGAGCTGTTTTTT. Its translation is CASSSNAGGLTGELFF.

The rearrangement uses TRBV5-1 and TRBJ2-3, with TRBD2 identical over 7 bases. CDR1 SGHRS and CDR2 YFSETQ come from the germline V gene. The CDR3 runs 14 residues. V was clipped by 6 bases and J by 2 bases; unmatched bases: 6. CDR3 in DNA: TGCGCCAGCACCCGACTAGCTTCCACAGATACGCAGTATTTT. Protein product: CASTRLASTDTQYF.

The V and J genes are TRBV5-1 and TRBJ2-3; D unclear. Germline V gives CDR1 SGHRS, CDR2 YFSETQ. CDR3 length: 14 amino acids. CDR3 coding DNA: TGCGGATCCCAGCAGAGGAATGTGGAAGATACGCAGTATTTT. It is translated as CGSQQRNVEDTQYF.

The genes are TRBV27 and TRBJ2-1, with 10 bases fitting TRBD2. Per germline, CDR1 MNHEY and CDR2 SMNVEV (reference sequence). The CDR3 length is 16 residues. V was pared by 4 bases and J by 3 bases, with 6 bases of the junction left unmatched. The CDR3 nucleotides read TGTGCCAGCAGTTCGGTAGCGGGAGGAGGCTACAATGAGCAGTTCTTC. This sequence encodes CASSSVAGGGYNEQFF.

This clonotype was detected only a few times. CDR3 DNA: TGTGCCAGCAGCTACGGACTAGCGGGAGGTTCGGAGACCCAGTACTTC. Translation gives CASSYGLAGGSETQYF. The chain is built from TRBV7-6 and TRBJ2-5, with 14 bases identical to TRBD2. With 4 bases clipped from V and 5 bases from J, the junction kept 6 bases outside the gene matches. This CDR3 spans 16 amino acids. The germline V gene encodes CDR1 SGHVS and CDR2 FNYEAQ.

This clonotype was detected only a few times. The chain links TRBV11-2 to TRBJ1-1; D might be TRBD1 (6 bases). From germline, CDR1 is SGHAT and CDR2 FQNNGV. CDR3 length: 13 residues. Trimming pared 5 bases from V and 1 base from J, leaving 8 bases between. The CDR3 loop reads CASSVTGNTEAFF. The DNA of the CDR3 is TGTGCCAGCAGCGTGACAGGGAACACTGAAGCTTTCTTT.

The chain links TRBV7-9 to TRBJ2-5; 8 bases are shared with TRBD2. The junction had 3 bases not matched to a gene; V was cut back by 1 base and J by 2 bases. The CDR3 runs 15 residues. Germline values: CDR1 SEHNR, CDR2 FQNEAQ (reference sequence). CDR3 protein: CASSLELAVQETQYF. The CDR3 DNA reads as TGTGCCAGCAGCTTAGAACTAGCGGTGCAAGAGACCCAGTACTTC.

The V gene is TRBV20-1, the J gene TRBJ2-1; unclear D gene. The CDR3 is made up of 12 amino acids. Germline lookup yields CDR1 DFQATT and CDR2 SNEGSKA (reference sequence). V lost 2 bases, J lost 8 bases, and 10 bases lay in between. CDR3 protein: CSARKLGHEQFF. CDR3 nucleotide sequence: TGCAGTGCTAGAAAGTTGGGTCATGAGCAGTTCTTC.

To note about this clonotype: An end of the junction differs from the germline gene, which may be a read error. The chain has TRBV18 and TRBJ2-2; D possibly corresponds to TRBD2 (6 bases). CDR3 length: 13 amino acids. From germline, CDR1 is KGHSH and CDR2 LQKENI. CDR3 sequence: CASSPLAPGQLFF. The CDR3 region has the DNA TGTGCCAGCTCACCGCTAGCGCCCGGGCAGCTGTTTTTT. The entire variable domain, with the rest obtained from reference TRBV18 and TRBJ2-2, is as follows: NAGVMQNPRHLVRRRGQEARLRCSPMKGHSHVYWYRQLPEEGLKFMVYLQKENIIDESGMPKERFSAEFPKEGPSILRIQQVVRGDSAAYFCASSPLAPGQLFFGEGSRLTVL.

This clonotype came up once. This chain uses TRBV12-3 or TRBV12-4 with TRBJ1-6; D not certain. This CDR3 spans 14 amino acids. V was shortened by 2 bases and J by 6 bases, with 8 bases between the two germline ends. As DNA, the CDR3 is TGTGCCAGCAGTTTATTAGAGATTAATTCACCCCTCCACTTT. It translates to CASSLLEINSPLHF.

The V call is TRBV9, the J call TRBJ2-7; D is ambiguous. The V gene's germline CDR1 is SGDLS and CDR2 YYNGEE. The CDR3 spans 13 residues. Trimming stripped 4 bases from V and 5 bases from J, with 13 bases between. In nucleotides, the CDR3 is TGTGCCAGCAGCTCCACGTTTGGGGACGAGCAGTACTTC. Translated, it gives CASSSTFGDEQYF.